The rows below give T cell receptor beta chains drawn from one sample of a study of beta chain features in type 1 diabetes. Sequencing was performed with immunoSEQ multiplex PCR; in TCRdb, only in-frame clones are kept and a portion is missing. The sample lists roughly 130,000 clones; roughly 17% were seen once. The sample was central memory CD4+ T cells from blood. All receptors come from a man younger than 45 with type 1 diabetes. Both conserved end residues are part of each CDR3. A D gene is named only where the DNA matches it firmly. The listing skips clone size in some rows; elsewhere it reads once, few, many or a size class.

size,D,V,J,DNA,CDR3
.,.,TRBV6-1,TRBJ1-2,TGTGCCAGCAGTGAAGCGCTTCTGGGGAACTATGGCTACACCTTC,CASSEALLGNYGYTF
.,.,TRBV18,TRBJ2-7,TGTGCCAGCTCACCTCAGGGGAACTCCTACGAGCAGTACTTC,CASSPQGNSYEQYF
few,.,TRBV14,TRBJ1-2,TGTGCCAGCAGCCGGGGGCGGACAGATGGCTACACCTTC,CASSRGRTDGYTF
.,.,TRBV4-2,TRBJ2-1,TGTGCCAGCAGACGGGAGCCAACCTCCTACAATGAGCAGTTCTTC,CASRREPTSYNEQFF
.,.,TRBV11-2,TRBJ2-4,TGTGCCAGCAGCTCCGGAACGCGGGGAGCCAAAAACATTCAGTACTTC,CASSSGTRGAKNIQYF
.,.,TRBV4-3,TRBJ2-4,TGCGCCAGCAGCCAAGGAACGGTAGCCAAAAACATTCAGTACTTC,CASSQGTVAKNIQYF
many,.,TRBV14,TRBJ2-5,TGTGCCAGCAGCCAGGCGGGAGAGACCCAGTACTTC,CASSQAGETQYF
few,TRBD1,TRBV4-2,TRBJ2-1,TGTGCCAGCAGCCAAGGGAACAGGGGCGATGAGCAGTTCTTC,CASSQGNRGDEQFF
many,.,TRBV28,TRBJ2-3,TGTGCCAGCAGTTTTCTCTCCCAGGACTCGAGAACGCAGTATTTT,CASSFLSQDSRTQYF
few,TRBD1,TRBV4-3,TRBJ2-5,TGCGCCAGCAGCCAAGAGACAGGGGTACAGACCCAGTACTTC,CASSQETGVQTQYF